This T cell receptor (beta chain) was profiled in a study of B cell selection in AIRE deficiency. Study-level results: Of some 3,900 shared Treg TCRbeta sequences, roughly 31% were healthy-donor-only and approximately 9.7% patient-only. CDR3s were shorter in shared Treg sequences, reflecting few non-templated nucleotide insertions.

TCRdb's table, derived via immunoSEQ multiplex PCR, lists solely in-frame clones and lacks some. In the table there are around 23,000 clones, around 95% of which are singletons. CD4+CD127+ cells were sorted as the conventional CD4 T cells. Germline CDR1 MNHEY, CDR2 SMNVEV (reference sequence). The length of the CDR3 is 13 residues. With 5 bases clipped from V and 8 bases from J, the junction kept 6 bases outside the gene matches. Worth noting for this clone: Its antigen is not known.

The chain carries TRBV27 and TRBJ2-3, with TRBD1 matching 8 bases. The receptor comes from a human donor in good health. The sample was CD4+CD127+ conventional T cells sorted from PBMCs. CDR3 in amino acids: CASSRRTGPTQYF. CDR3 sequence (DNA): TGTGCCAGCAGTCGCCGGACAGGGCCTACGCAGTATTTT.